The entry below gives a single T cell receptor (beta chain) sequence along with its context. Its antigen is unknown. Per-nucleotide qualities are absent, and no much larger clonotype sits a single base away. TCR CDR3 regions were amplified from genomic DNA by multiplex PCR using the deep immunoSEQ assay. Genomic DNA extracted from each cell subset was distributed evenly over all wells of several immunoSEQ 96-well plates, and each plate served as one replicate. For sorted subsets, around 200 ng genomic DNA, equal to tens of thousands of T cell genomes, was loaded into each replicate PCR. The purified libraries were quantified using a Qubit 3.0 fluorometer, sized with a Bioanalyzer 2100, and then quantified again using the KAPA Library Quantification kit. Every immunoSEQ 96-well plate was sequenced on a dedicated single-read 150-cycle Illumina NextSeq 550 flow cell. Per the authors' processing: Because the immunoSEQ output held only junctional sequences and lacked quality scores, the filtering could not match the filtering applied to full-length reads. Sequences were annotated with PyIR, a Python wrapper for IgBLAST v1.9, and V/J genes and CDR3 were assigned using IMGT germline references. Reads were removed for weak V/J assignments (E-value above 1e-6), missing CDR3, stop codons, out-of-frame junctions, or ambiguous translated residues. V3J clonotypes were defined as sequences sharing an identical inferred V gene, J gene, and CDR3 amino acid sequence. To compute the percentage overlap between repertoires, the number of shared unique clonotypes was divided by the size of the smaller repertoire. Repertoire richness was assessed with RTK rarefaction, the Chao1 estimator, and Recon v2.1 estimates of unobserved clonotypes. For all TCRbeta clonotypes obtained by the gDNA method from a few donors, generation probabilities were computed with OLGA. What TCRdb holds here is the immuneACCESS table cut down to in-frame rearrangements. Part of the clones is not present; checked against another copy, under half of the missing clones reflect an unresolved V gene, and the others are unexplained. The V and J calls and the clone size are those of that table, but D and trimming were determined from the DNA. The sample table shows about 980,000 clones, and 70% to 85% are seen once. The leading ten clones occupy roughly 1.5% of the sample.

CDR1 SGHRS and CDR2 YFSETQ were looked up in the germline V gene. V is pruned by 4 bases and J by 0 bases, leaving 4 bases of the junction without a gene match. Counted from cysteine to phenylalanine, this CDR3 has 15 amino acids. Here the CDR3 DNA is all that survives: 45 bases in frame from base 1. The sample is drawn from a study of shared clonotypes between healthy human individuals (dated by TCRdb to 2020 to 2022). About the study as a whole: The cohort included three men and a couple of women between 18 and 49 years of age. Each donor's leukapheresis produced roughly between about 0.85 and 10 billion PBMCs. Blood TCR repertoires of a handful of healthy adults were deeply sequenced to estimate repertoire size and the extent of clonotype sharing between individuals. For each donor, CD4 naive and CD4 memory were each given three plates, CD8 naive was given two plates, and CD8 memory was given one plate. To increase sequencing depth and limit assay-specific biases, TCR repertoire library preparation and sequencing were carried out by different laboratories using diverse techniques.

On the study overall, not on this receptor specifically: Incomplete sequencing was indicated by rarefaction of sorted-subset datasets, despite the large sequencing depth. Clonotypes shared by all four sorted-subset donors showed higher generation probabilities than non-shared clonotypes. Pairwise subsampling indicated that sequencing depth was expected to affect the degree of clonotype sharing among donors. Larger estimated clonotype richness was generally found for naive subsets than for memory subsets. Sharing across a handful of donors was observed for approximately 5% of naive CD4, 3% to 3.5% of naive CD8, over 2% of memory CD4, and about 0.4% of memory CD8 clonotypes. Sampling was limited to blood, and TCR repertoires in tissue likely differ from TCR repertoires in blood. Because the study included a small number of donors, the genetic and exposure-history diversity represented was limited.

The donors were healthy, HIV-negative adults with no recently reported acute infections or vaccinations. All donors were Caucasian adults living in Nashville, Tennessee, USA. Magnetic negative selection was used to enrich CD4+ T cells, after which naive cells were positively selected on CD45RA and the negative fraction became the memory subset. Blood was collected by leukapheresis, and PBMCs were isolated by Ficoll-Histopaque density gradient centrifugation and then cryopreserved in liquid nitrogen vapor phase. Analytical flow cytometry was used to check the purity and quantity of every magnetically sorted T cell population. Genomic DNA was isolated from each sorted fraction and quantified by UV absorbance on a Nanodrop 2000c.

The sequence is built from TRBV5-1 and TRBJ2-1, with 7 bases matching TRBD2. Sequencing was carried out using memory CD4+ T cells sorted from blood. According to the study, the label for this sample's cell subset or site signals: CD45RA-negative fraction. The clonotype originates from a man between 18 and 29 years old in good health. The CDR3 loop reads CASSPSGYSYNEQFF. The nucleotide sequence reads as follows: TGCGCCAGCAGCCCTAGCGGATACTCCTACAATGAGCAGTTCTTC.